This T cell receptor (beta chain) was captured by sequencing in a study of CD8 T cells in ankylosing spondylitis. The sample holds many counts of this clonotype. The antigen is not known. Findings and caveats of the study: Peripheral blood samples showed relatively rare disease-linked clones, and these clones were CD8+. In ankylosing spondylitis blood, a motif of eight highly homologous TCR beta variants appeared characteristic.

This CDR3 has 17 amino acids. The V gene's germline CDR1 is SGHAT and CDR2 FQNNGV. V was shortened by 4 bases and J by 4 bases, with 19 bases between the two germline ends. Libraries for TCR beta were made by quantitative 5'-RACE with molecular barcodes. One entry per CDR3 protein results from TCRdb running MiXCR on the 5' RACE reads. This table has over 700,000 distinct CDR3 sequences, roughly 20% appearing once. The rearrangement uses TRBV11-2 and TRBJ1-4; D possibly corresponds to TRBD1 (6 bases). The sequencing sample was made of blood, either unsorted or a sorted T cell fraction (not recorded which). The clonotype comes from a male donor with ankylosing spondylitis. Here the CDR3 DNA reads TGTGCCAGCAGCTCTGACAGGTCCCTCAACTTTAATGAAAAACTGTTTTTT. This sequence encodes CASSSDRSLNFNEKLFF.